This is a list of T cell receptor beta chains from one sample in a study of response to subunit inactivated influenza vaccine. Via MiXCR, TCRdb re-called the RT-PCR reads, giving one row per CDR3 protein. Of hundreds of thousands of distinct CDR3 sequences listed, approximately 24% are singletons. Material: CD4+ T cells sorted from PBMCs, obtained about 5 days after vaccination. Receptors were obtained from a man aged 45-60 years who received an inactivated influenza vaccine. Each CDR3 is given with its conserved first and last residue. A D gene is named only where the DNA matches it firmly. A clone size is listed for some rows: how often the clone was seen (once, few, many), or a class if it is expanded.

V gene: TRBV4-2; CDR3 length: 14; clone size: few; D gene: TRBD1; J gene: TRBJ1-5; CDR3 protein: CASSQGAGGQPQHF; CDR3 DNA: TGTGCCAGCAGCCAAGGGGCAGGGGGTCAGCCCCAGCATTTT
V gene: TRBV7-2; CDR3 length: 15; clone size: -; D gene: -; J gene: TRBJ2-3; CDR3 protein: CASSLFDTSTDTQYF; CDR3 DNA: TGTGCCAGCAGCTTATTCGACACTAGCACAGATACGCAGTATTTT
V gene: TRBV10-3; CDR3 length: 16; clone size: -; D gene: -; J gene: TRBJ2-2; CDR3 protein: CAIRNQGVVNTGELFF; CDR3 DNA: TGTGCCATCAGGAATCAGGGAGTGGTAAACACCGGGGAGCTGTTTTTT
V gene: TRBV20-1; CDR3 length: 8; clone size: few; D gene: -; J gene: TRBJ1-2; CDR3 protein: CSARGYTF; CDR3 DNA: TGCAGTGCTCGGGGCTACACCTTC
V gene: TRBV7-2; CDR3 length: 15; clone size: -; D gene: TRBD2; J gene: TRBJ2-1; CDR3 protein: CASSLVERGGNEQFF; CDR3 DNA: TGTGCCAGCAGCTTAGTGGAGCGGGGGGGCAATGAGCAGTTCTTC
V gene: TRBV29-1; CDR3 length: 13; clone size: -; D gene: TRBD2; J gene: TRBJ2-7; CDR3 protein: CSVEVLAGSEQYF; CDR3 DNA: TGCAGCGTTGAAGTCCTAGCGGGCTCCGAGCAGTACTTC
V gene: TRBV5-1; CDR3 length: 15; clone size: few; D gene: TRBD1; J gene: TRBJ2-3; CDR3 protein: CASSWTGGDTDTQYF; CDR3 DNA: TGCGCCAGCAGCTGGACAGGGGGCGACACAGATACGCAGTATTTT
V gene: TRBV5-1; CDR3 length: 19; clone size: few; D gene: TRBD1; J gene: TRBJ2-1; CDR3 protein: CASSLAKVGYRTGYNEQFF; CDR3 DNA: TGCGCCAGCAGCTTGGCCAAGGTCGGGTATAGGACAGGCTACAATGAGCAGTTCTTC
V gene: TRBV12-3/TRBV12-4; CDR3 length: 14; clone size: few; D gene: TRBD1; J gene: TRBJ2-2; CDR3 protein: CASIRDRATGELFF; CDR3 DNA: TGTGCCAGCATCCGGGACAGGGCCACCGGGGAGCTGTTTTTT
V gene: TRBV7-9; CDR3 length: 17; clone size: few; D gene: TRBD2; J gene: TRBJ2-5; CDR3 protein: CASSYRSTGGVGETQYF; CDR3 DNA: TGTGCCAGCAGCTACAGATCTACGGGGGGAGTAGGGGAGACCCAGTACTTC
V gene: TRBV27; CDR3 length: 14; clone size: -; D gene: -; J gene: TRBJ1-1; CDR3 protein: CASSFTGPDTEAFF; CDR3 DNA: TGTGCCAGCAGCTTTACAGGGCCCGACACTGAAGCTTTCTTT